This TCR beta chain appears in the sequencing data of a study of graft-versus-host responses after intestinal transplantation. Looking at the study overall: Recipients uniformly received anti-thymocyte globulin induction, followed by tacrolimus and steroids for approximately 3 years.

Germline values: CDR1 LGHNA, CDR2 YSLEER. The CDR3 has 13 amino acids. Trimming cost V 0 bases and J 5 bases, with 7 bases left between them. About this clone: As yet, its antigen is unknown.

Sequenced by immunoSEQ multiplex PCR; TCRdb stores in-frame clones only, minus some. There are about 130,000 clones in the sample; 80% to 95% occur only once, and roughly 0.2% lies in the top ten. The sequences come from unstimulated CD4+ T cells sorted from spleen or lymph node cells, collected before intestinal transplant. The source of this sequence is a human donor who received an intestinal transplant. The V and J genes are TRBV4-3 and TRBJ1-2; the D gene is possibly TRBD1 (5 bases). Here the CDR3 reads CASSQEGRYGYTF. The CDR3 nucleotides read TGCGCCAGCAGCCAAGAGGGACGGTATGGCTACACCTTC.